The text below deals with one T cell receptor (beta chain). Using immunoSEQ multiplex PCR, the repertoire was profiled, and TCRdb retains in-frame clones only, with some absent. In the table there are over 30,000 clones, 91% of which are singletons. The sample belongs to a study of T cell changes during pregnancy in multiple sclerosis. CDR3 size: 13 residues. V was shortened by 11 bases and J by 2 bases, with 16 bases between the two germline ends. Germline assignment: CDR1 ENHRY and CDR2 SYGVKD. The TCR sequence derives from a female donor in good health, enrolled as a control in a pregnancy study. Sequencing was performed on CD8+ T cells from peripheral blood mononuclear cells, taken in the second trimester of pregnancy. The genes are TRBV10-3 and TRBJ2-7, with D possibly matching TRBD1 (5 bases). The CDR3 sequence is CAVGHGEAYEQYF. Here the CDR3 DNA reads TGTGCCGTCGGACATGGCGAGGCCTACGAGCAGTACTTC.